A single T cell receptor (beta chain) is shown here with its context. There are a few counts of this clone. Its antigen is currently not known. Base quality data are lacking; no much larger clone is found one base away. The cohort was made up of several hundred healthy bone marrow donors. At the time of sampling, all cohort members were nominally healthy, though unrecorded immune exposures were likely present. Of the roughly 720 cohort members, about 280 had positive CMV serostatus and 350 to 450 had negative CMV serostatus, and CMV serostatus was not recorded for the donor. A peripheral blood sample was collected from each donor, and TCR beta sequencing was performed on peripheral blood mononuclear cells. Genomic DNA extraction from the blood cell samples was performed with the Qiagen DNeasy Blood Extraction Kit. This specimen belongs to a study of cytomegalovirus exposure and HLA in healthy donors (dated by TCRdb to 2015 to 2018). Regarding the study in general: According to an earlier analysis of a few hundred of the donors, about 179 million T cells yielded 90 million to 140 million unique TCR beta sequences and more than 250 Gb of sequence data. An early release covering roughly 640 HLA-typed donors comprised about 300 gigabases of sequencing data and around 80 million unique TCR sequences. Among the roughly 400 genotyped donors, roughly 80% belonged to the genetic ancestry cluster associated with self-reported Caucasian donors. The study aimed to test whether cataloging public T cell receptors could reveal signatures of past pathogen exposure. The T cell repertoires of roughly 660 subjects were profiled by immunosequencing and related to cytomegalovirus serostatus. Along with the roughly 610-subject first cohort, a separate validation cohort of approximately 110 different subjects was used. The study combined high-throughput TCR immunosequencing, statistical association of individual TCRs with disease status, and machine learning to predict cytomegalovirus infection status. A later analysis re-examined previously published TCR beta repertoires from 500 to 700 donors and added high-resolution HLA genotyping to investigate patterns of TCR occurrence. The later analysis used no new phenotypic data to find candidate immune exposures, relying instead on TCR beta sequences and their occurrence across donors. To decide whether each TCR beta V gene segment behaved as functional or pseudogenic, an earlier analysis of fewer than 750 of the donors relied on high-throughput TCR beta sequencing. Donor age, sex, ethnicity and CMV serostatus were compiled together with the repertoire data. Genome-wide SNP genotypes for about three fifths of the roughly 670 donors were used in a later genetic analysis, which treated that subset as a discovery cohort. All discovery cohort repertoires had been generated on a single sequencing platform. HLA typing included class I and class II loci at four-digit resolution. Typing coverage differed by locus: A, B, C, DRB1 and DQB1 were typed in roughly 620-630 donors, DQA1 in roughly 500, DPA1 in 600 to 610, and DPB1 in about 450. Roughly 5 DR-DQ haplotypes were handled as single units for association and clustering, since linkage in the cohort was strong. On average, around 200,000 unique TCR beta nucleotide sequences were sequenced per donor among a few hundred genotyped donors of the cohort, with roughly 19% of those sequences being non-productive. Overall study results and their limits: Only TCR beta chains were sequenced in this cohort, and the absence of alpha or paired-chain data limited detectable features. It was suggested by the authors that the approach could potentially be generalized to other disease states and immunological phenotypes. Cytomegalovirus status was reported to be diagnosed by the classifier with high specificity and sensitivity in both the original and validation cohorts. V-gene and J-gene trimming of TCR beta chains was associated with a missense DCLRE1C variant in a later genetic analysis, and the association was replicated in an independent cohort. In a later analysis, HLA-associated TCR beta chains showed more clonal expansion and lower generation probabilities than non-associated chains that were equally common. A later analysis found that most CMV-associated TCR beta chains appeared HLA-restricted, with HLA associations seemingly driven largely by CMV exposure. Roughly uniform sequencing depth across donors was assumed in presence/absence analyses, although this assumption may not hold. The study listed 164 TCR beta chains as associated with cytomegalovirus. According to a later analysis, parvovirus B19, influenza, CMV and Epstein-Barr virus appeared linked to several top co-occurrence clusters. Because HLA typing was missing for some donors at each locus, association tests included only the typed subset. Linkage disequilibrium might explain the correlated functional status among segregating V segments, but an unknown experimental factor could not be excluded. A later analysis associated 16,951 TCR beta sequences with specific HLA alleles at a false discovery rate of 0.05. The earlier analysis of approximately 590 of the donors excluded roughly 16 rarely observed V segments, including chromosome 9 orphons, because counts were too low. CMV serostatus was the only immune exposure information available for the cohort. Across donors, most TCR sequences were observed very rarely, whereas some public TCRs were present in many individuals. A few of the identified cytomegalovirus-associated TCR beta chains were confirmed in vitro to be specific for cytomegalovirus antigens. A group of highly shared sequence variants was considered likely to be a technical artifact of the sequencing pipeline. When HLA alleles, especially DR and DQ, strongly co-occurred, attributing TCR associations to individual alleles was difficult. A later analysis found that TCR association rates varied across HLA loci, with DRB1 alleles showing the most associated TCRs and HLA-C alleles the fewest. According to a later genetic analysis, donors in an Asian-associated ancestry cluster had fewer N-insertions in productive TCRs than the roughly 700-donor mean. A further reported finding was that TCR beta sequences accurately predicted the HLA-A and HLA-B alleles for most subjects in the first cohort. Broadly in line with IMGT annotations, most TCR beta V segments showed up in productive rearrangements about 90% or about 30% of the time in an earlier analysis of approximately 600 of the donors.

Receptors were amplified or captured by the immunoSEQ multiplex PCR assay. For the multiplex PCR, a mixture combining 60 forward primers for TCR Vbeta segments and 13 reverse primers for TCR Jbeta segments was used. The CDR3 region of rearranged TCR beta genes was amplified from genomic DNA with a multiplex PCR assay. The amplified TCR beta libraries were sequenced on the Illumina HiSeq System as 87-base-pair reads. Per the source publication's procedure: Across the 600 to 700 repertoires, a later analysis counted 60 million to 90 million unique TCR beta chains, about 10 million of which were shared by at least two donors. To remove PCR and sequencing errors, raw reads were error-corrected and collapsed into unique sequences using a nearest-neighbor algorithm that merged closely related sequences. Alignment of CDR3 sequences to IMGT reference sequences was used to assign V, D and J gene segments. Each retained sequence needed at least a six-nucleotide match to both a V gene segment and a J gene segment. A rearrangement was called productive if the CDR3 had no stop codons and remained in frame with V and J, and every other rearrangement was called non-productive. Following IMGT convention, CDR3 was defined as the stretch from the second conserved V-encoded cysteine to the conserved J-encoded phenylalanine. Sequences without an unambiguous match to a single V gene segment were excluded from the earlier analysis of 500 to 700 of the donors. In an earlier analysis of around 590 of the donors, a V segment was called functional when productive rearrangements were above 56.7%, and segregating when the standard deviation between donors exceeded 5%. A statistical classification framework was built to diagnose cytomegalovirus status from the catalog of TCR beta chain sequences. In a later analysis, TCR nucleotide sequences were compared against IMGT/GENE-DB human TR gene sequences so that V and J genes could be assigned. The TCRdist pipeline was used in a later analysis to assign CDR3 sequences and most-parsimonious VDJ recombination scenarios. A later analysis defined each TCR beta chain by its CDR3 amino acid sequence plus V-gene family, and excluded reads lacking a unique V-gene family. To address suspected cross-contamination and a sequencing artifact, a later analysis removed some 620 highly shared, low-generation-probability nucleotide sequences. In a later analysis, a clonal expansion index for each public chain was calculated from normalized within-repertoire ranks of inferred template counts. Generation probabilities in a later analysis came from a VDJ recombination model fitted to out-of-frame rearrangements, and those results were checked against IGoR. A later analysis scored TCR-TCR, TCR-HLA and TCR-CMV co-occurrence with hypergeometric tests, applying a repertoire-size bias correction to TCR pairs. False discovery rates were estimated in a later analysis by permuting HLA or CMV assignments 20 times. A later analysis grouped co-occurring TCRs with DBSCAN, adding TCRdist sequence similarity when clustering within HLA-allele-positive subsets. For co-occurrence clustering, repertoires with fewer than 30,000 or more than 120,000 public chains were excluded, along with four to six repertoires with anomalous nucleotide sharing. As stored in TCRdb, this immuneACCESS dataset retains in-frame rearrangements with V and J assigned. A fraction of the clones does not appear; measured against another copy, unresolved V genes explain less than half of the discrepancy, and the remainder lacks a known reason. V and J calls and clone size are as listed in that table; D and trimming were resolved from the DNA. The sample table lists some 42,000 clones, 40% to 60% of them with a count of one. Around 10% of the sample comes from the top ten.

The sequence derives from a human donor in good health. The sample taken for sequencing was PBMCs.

The DNA sequence reads TGTGCCAGCAGCTTGGGGGGGAGTCTCTACGAGCAGTACTTC. Its protein is CASSLGGSLYEQYF. The chain joins TRBV7-9 to TRBJ2-7; 7 nucleotides in the junction match TRBD2. The CDR3 contains 14 residues, cysteine and phenylalanine counted. Only the CDR3 portion is preserved as DNA: 42 bases, with reading frame beginning at the first base. V is pruned by 3 bases and J by 3 bases, leaving 5 bases of the junction without a gene match. The germline V gene (reference sequence) yields SEHNR for CDR1 and FQNEAQ for CDR2.